These 7 T cell receptor beta chains came from one sample sequenced in a study of cytomegalovirus exposure and HLA in healthy donors. With 60 Vbeta and 13 Jbeta primers, the PCR was carried out. Using immunoSEQ multiplex PCR, the repertoire was profiled, and TCRdb retains in-frame clones only, with some absent. Of roughly 160,000 clones in the sample, around three quarters are singletons; the top ten hold 3.5% to 4.5%. The sample taken for sequencing was PBMCs. The receptors were gathered from a man aged 25-45 years in good health and CMV-seropositive.

The rearrangement links TRBV28 to TRBJ2-7, with TRBD2 matching 9 bases. V lost 4 bases and J lost 2; bases outside the gene matches: 6. CDR3 length: 15 amino acids. Germline V gene lookup returns CDR1 MDHEN and CDR2 SYDVKM. Written as DNA, the CDR3 is TGTGCCAGCAGTTCGGGCGGGGGGGACGCCTACGAGCAGTACTTC. Residues: CASSSGGGDAYEQYF.

The rearrangement joins TRBV5-6 to TRBJ1-6, with unresolved D. The V gene lost 1 base and the J gene lost 8 bases, with 10 bases spanning the gap. This CDR3 has 14 residues. From germline, CDR1 is SGHDT and CDR2 YYEEEE. This CDR3 reads CASSLPGEDSPLHF. The CDR3 DNA reads TGTGCCAGCAGCTTGCCCGGGGAGGATTCACCCCTCCACTTT.

The genes are TRBV27 and TRBJ1-2; 8 bases match TRBD1. The CDR3 contains 15 residues. Germline loops: CDR1 MNHEY, CDR2 SMNVEV (reference sequence). Unmatched junction bases numbered 4, after V lost 2 bases and J lost 2 bases. CDR3 sequence reads: CASSLRAGGNYGYTF. CDR3 nucleotides: TGTGCCAGCAGTTTAAGGGCAGGGGGCAACTATGGCTACACCTTC.

This rearrangement joins TRBV7-7 to TRBJ2-7; 9 bases match TRBD1. The CDR3 consists of 13 residues. The J segment lost 7 bases and the V segment lost 4 bases, leaving 5 bases of the junction unmatched. Germline assignment: CDR1 SSHAT and CDR2 FNYEAQ (reference sequence). The CDR3 DNA follows: TGTGCCAGCAGCTCATACAGGGGGCGAGAGCAGTACTTC. Encoded protein: CASSSYRGREQYF.

The chain is built from TRBV28 and TRBJ1-4; D is ambiguous. The CDR3 consists of 16 residues. Germline values: CDR1 MDHEN, CDR2 SYDVKM. Trimming pared 3 bases from V and 0 bases from J, leaving 11 bases between. The CDR3, as DNA: TGTGCCAGCAGTTTTTCCCACAGTGCAACTAATGAAAAACTGTTTTTT. Translated, it gives CASSFSHSATNEKLFF.

The chain combines TRBV12-5 with TRBJ1-3; unclear D gene. This CDR3 comprises 14 residues. The V gene lost 6 bases and the J gene lost 5 bases, with 14 bases spanning the gap. From germline, CDR1 is LGHNT and CDR2 FRNRAP. CDR3: CASGLDTNRNTIYF. CDR3 coding DNA: TGTGCTAGTGGATTAGACACGAACCGAAACACCATATATTTT.

The chain uses TRBV18 and TRBJ2-7; TRBD1 matches at 8 bases. The CDR3 is 17 amino acids. Germline V lookup: CDR1 KGHSH, CDR2 LQKENI. V dropped 3 bases and J dropped 5; count of bases not matched to a gene: 15. This CDR3 is CASSPRAPGQAQDEQYF. CDR3 bases: TGTGCCAGCTCACCTCGTGCTCCGGGACAGGCCCAGGACGAGCAGTACTTC.